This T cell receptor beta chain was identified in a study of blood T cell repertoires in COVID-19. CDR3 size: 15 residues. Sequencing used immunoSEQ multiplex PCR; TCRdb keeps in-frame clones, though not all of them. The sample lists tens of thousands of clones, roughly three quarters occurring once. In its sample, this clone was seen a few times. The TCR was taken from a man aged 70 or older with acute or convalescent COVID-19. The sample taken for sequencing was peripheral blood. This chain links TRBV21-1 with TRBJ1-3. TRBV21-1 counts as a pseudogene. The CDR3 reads CASSSPGGDGNTIYF. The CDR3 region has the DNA TGTGCCAGCAGCTCCCCCGGGGGGGATGGAAACACCATATATTTT.